This T cell receptor (beta chain) stems from a study of OX40 agonist ivuxolimab in advanced cancers. Profiled with immunoSEQ multiplex PCR; TCRdb holds only in-frame clones, not every one. The sample includes fewer than 65,000 clones, 80% to 90% of them seen just once. Trimming at V came to 1 base and at J to 4 bases, leaving 6 bases not matched to a gene. There are 16 residues in the CDR3. Germline lookup yields CDR1 SGHVS and CDR2 FQNEAQ. The sample here was CD4+ or CD8+ T cells sorted from blood, taken in a trial of the OX40 agonist ivuxolimab. This receptor was identified in an adult with an advanced solid tumor such as melanoma, head and neck, liver or kidney cancer. The chain carries TRBV7-8 and TRBJ2-1, with TRBD2 matching over 8 bases. The CDR3, as DNA: TGTGCCAGCAGCTTAGGGGCGTCGGGAGGGTACAATGAGCAGTTCTTC. Protein product: CASSLGASGGYNEQFF.